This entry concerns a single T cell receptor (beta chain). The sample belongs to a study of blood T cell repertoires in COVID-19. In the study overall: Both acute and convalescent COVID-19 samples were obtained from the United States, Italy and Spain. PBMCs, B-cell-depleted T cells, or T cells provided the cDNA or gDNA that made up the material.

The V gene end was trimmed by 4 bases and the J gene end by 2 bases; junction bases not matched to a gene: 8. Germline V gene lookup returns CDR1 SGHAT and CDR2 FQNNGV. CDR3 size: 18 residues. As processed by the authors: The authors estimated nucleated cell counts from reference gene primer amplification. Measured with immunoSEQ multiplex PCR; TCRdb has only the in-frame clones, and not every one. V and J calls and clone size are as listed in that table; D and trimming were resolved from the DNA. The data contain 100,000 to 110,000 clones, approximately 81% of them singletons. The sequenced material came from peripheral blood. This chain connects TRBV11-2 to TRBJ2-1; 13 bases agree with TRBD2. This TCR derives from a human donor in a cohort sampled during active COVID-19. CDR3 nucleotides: TGTGCCAGCAGCTCGGGACTAGCGGGGCATCAAACCTACAATGAGCAGTTCTTC. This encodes CASSSGLAGHQTYNEQFF.